This T cell receptor (beta chain) was documented in a study of T cells after yellow fever vaccination. About this clonotype itself: Its antigen remains unidentified.

A universal primer site and UMIs were added as TCR cDNA was made by 5'RACE template switching. TCRdb itself ran the 5' RACE reads through MiXCR, one entry per CDR3 protein. In the table there are some 340,000 distinct CDR3 sequences, roughly 3.9% of which are singletons. Findings and limits, study-wide: Among all clonotypes, a small share was observed in both CD4 and CD8 compartments.

The CDR3 spans 13 residues. Germline assignment: CDR1 SGHRS and CDR2 YFSETQ. The V end lost 5 bases, the J end lost 7 bases, and 15 bases lay between the germline ends. The sequencing here drew on PBMCs, taken 5 days after the yellow fever booster vaccination. The gene calls are TRBV5-1 and TRBJ1-1; D remains unclear. The receptor was derived from a young man who received the YFV17D yellow fever vaccine. Here the CDR3 reads CASRKVIADEAFF. CDR3 sequence (DNA): TGCGCCAGCAGAAAGGTAATCGCAGATGAAGCTTTCTTT.